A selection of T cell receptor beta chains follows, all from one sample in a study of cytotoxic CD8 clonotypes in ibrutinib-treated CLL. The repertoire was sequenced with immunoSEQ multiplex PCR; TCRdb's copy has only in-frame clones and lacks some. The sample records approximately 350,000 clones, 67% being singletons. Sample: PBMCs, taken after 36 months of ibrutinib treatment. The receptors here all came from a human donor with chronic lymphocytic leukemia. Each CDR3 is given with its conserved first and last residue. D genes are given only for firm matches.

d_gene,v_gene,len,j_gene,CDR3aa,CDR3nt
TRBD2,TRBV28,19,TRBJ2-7,CASRSGPQRLAGATYEQYF,TGTGCCAGCAGATCGGGCCCACAGCGACTAGCGGGAGCGACCTACGAGCAGTACTTC
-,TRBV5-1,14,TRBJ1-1,CASSYRQANTEAFF,TGCGCCAGCAGCTATCGACAGGCAAACACTGAAGCTTTCTTT
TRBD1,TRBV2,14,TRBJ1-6,CASSGRTGDSPLHF,TGTGCCAGCAGTGGAAGGACAGGGGATTCACCCCTCCACTTT
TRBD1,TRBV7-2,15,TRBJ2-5,CASSLGQGTVETQYF,TGTGCCAGCAGCTTGGGACAGGGGACGGTGGAGACCCAGTACTTC
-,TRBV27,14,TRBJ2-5,CASSLPWQQETQYF,TGTGCCAGCAGTTTGCCCTGGCAACAAGAGACCCAGTACTTC
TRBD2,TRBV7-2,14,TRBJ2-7,CASSSERLADEQYF,TGTGCCAGCAGCTCAGAAAGACTAGCTGACGAGCAGTACTTC
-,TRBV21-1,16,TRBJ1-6,CASRTTGVSYNSPLHF,TGTGCCAGCCGAACGACAGGCGTGTCCTATAATTCACCCCTCCACTTT
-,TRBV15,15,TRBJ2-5,CATSRTRGIQETQYF,TGTGCCACCAGCAGAACTAGGGGGATTCAAGAGACCCAGTACTTC
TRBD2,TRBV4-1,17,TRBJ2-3,CASSTLRTSGGADTQYF,TGCGCCAGCAGCACCCTAAGGACTAGCGGGGGGGCAGATACGCAGTATTTT
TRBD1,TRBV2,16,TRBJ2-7,CASSGPRQGLGYEQYF,TGTGCCAGCAGTGGACCTAGACAGGGTTTGGGCTACGAGCAGTACTTC
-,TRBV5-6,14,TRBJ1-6,CASSNAVMNSPLHF,TGTGCCAGCAGCAATGCGGTAATGAATTCACCCCTCCACTTT